This T cell receptor (beta chain) appears in the sequencing data of a study of CD8+CD57+ T cells in acquired aplastic anemia. Study summary: Mean DNA quantity obtained from sorted CD4+ and CD8+ cells was around 3.2 ug.

Comment on this clonotype: Its antigen remains unknown.

Patients included in sequencing had previously demonstrated CD8+CD57+ cell expansion by flow cytometry. Severe acquired aplastic anemia was the diagnosis recorded for all patients. The template for TCR beta VDJ and CDR3 sequence profiling was genomic DNA. TCRdb recomputed calls from the reads with MiXCR, one row per CDR3 protein. Counted here are 160,000 or so distinct CDR3 sequences, roughly 48% occurring once; the ten biggest clones make up about 30%. Study findings and constraints: Shared by patients and controls, 25 to 30 CD8+ CDR3s were abundant in patients.

Trimming took 3 bases from V and 5 from J; bases not matched to a gene: 7. CDR1 and CDR2 from the germline V gene are LNHDA and SQIVND (reference sequence). The CDR3 loop spans 15 amino acids. What was sequenced was sorted CD4+, CD8+, or CD8+CD57+ T cells (not recorded which) from PBMCs. The sequence was obtained from a human donor with aplastic anemia. V gene TRBV19 combines with J gene TRBJ1-2, with 9 bases identical to TRBD1. DNA of the CDR3: TGTGCCAGTAGTATGGATGGACAGGGGAAATATGGCTACACCTTC. This encodes CASSMDGQGKYGYTF.